This TCR beta chain stems from a study of cytomegalovirus exposure and HLA in healthy donors. For the study at large: The approximately 120 validation repertoires, a later analysis reported, used the same platform as the 650 to 800 repertoires from the first cohort. Broader study findings: Clusters of TCRs from the first cohort tended to co-occur in the 110 or so validation repertoires (as a later analysis found). The study put 150 to 200 TCR beta chains on its list as cytomegalovirus-associated. Rarity marked most TCR sequences, yet some public TCRs occurred in many donors.

With 6 bases clipped from V and 7 bases from J, the junction kept 4 bases outside the gene matches. The CDR3 length is 11 residues. Per germline, CDR1 DFQATT and CDR2 SNEGSKA (reference sequence). The table came from immunoSEQ multiplex PCR; TCRdb's copy has only in-frame clones and leaves some out. The sample includes some 100,000 clones, about 91% of them seen just once. As regards this clone: Its target is not known.

The chain has TRBV20-1 and TRBJ1-1, with TRBD1 identical over 8 bases. Sequenced input: PBMCs. The TCR sequence derives from a man between 18 and 35 years old in good health and CMV-seronegative. CDR3 amino acids: CSARTGFEAFF. The DNA for the CDR3 is TGCAGTGCGCGGACAGGGTTTGAAGCTTTCTTT.